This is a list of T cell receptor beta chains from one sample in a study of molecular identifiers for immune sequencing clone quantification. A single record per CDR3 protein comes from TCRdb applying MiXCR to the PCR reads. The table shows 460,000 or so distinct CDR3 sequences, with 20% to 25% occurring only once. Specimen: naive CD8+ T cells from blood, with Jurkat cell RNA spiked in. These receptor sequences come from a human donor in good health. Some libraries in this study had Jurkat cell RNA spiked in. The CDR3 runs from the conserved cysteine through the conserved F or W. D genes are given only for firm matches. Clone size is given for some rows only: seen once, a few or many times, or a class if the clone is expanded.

TGTGCCAGCAGCGCGTCGGAGCTAGGGATCTCCTACAATGAGCAGTTCTTC | CASSASELGISYNEQFF | TRBV7-9 | NA | TRBJ2-1 | few
TGTGCCAGCAGTGAACCCGGGACATCTAGCACAGATACGCAGTATTTT | CASSEPGTSSTDTQYF | TRBV25-1 | NA | TRBJ2-3 | many
TGTGCCACCAGCAGAGGAGGGCCCTACGAGCAGTACTTC | CATSRGGPYEQYF | TRBV15 | NA | TRBJ2-7 | NA
TGTGCCATCAAGACTAGCGGGAGTGGATGGGATACGCAGTATTTT | CAIKTSGSGWDTQYF | TRBV2 | TRBD2 | TRBJ2-3 | many
TGTGCCAGCAGGTCAGACAGGGCGGGATTGTCCGAGCAGTACTTC | CASRSDRAGLSEQYF | TRBV5-6 | NA | TRBJ2-7 | NA
TGTGCCAGCAGCAGGGACAGTATGAATTCACCCCTCCACTTT | CASSRDSMNSPLHF | TRBV7-9 | TRBD1 | TRBJ1-6 | many
TGCGCCAGCAGCCAAGTCTCAGGGGTCTACTCCTACGAGCAGTACTTC | CASSQVSGVYSYEQYF | TRBV4-1 | NA | TRBJ2-7 | NA
TGTGCCACCAGCCTCGGCACCTCCCCTACGGCAGATACGCAGTATTTT | CATSLGTSPTADTQYF | TRBV15 | NA | TRBJ2-3 | many
TGTGCCACCTCCCAGGCTAACTCCTACGAGCAGTACTTC | CATSQANSYEQYF | TRBV3-1 | NA | TRBJ2-7 | many
TGTGCCAGCAGCTTAGCGGCTTCAACCTCCTACGAGCAGTACTTC | CASSLAASTSYEQYF | TRBV7-6 | NA | TRBJ2-7 | NA
TGCAGCGCGGAGGGACTAGCGCCTTCCTACGAGCAGTACTTC | CSAEGLAPSYEQYF | TRBV29-1 | TRBD2 | TRBJ2-7 | few
TGTGCCAGCAGTGATCGGGGGGCGGTTGCAGATACGCAGTATTTT | CASSDRGAVADTQYF | TRBV6-4 | NA | TRBJ2-3 | many
TGTGCCAGCAGCTTAGATCTGGGGGCCTACGAGCAGTACTTC | CASSLDLGAYEQYF | TRBV11-2 | NA | TRBJ2-7 | few
TGTGCCAGCAGCTTAGGGTCTGTGGGGGGCGCGAGTGAAAAACTGTTTTTT | CASSLGSVGGASEKLFF | TRBV7-9 | NA | TRBJ1-4 | NA
TGTGCCAGCAGCTGGACTAGCGGGGGGGCGGGCACCGGGGAGCTGTTTTTT | CASSWTSGGAGTGELFF | TRBV6-5 | TRBD2 | TRBJ2-2 | few
TGTGCCAGCAGCCCGGGACAGGGGGTTAGTTACGAGCAGTACTTC | CASSPGQGVSYEQYF | TRBV7-9 | TRBD1 | TRBJ2-7 | many
TGTGCCAGCAGCCACCAGGGAGGAAACACCGGGGAGCTGTTTTTT | CASSHQGGNTGELFF | TRBV3-1 | NA | TRBJ2-2 | few
TGTGCCAGCAACCAAGACAGTACTGGCACTGAAGCTTTCTTT | CASNQDSTGTEAFF | TRBV27 | NA | TRBJ1-1 | few
TGCAGTGCTAGGTTCCTTAGACTAGCGGGAGAAAACAAGCAGTACTTC | CSARFLRLAGENKQYF | TRBV20-1 | TRBD2 | TRBJ2-7 | NA
TGTGCCAGCAGAGGGCCCCGAGACAGGGGCTACGAGCAGTACTTC | CASRGPRDRGYEQYF | TRBV28 | TRBD1 | TRBJ2-7 | NA
TGTGCCAGCAGCTTGGCAGGTTTCGGCAATCAGCCCCAGCATTTT | CASSLAGFGNQPQHF | TRBV5-5 | NA | TRBJ1-5 | many
TGTGCCAGCAGTTACGAGGTGAACACTGAAGCTTTCTTT | CASSYEVNTEAFF | TRBV6-5 | NA | TRBJ1-1 | many
TGTGCCAGCAAGACAGGGGGAGGCTACGAGCAGTACTTC | CASKTGGGYEQYF | TRBV27 | TRBD1 | TRBJ2-7 | few
TGTGCCAGCAGTAGATACAGGGGAGGAATCGGGCAGAACACCGGGGAGCTGTTTTTT | CASSRYRGGIGQNTGELFF | TRBV6-1 | NA | TRBJ2-2 | NA
TGTGCCACCAGTGATACCACGCCAGGGCCCCCCTACGAGCAGTACTTC | CATSDTTPGPPYEQYF | TRBV24-1 | NA | TRBJ2-7 | NA
TGTGCCAGCACCCACCGGGACAGCCCCTACGAGCAGTACTTC | CASTHRDSPYEQYF | TRBV7-9 | TRBD1 | TRBJ2-7 | few
TGTGCCAGCAGTGCGGTCGGAGCGCCCTCCTCCTACGAGCAGTTCTTC | CASSAVGAPSSYEQFF | TRBV28 | NA | TRBJ2-1 | once
TGCAGCGTTATCTTCGCAGCGAACACTGAAGCTTTCTTT | CSVIFAANTEAFF | TRBV29-1 | NA | TRBJ1-1 | many
TGTGCCAGCAGCCAAGAAGGGACGGGTGTCCCTGAAGCTTTCTTT | CASSQEGTGVPEAFF | TRBV4-2 | NA | TRBJ1-1 | many
TGCAGTGCCCGAGCCGGACTAGCGGGGAGCGAGCAGTACTTC | CSARAGLAGSEQYF | TRBV20-1 | TRBD2 | TRBJ2-7 | few
TGTGCCAGCAGTTTTACTGGGTGGACTGAAGCTTTCTTT | CASSFTGWTEAFF | TRBV28 | NA | TRBJ1-1 | many
TGTGCTAGTGGTTCCCAGAACACCGGGGAGCTGTTTTTT | CASGSQNTGELFF | TRBV12-5 | NA | TRBJ2-2 | many
TGTGCCAGCAGCGCAGGGGTAACCACAGATACGCAGTATTTT | CASSAGVTTDTQYF | TRBV9 | NA | TRBJ2-3 | few
TGTGCCAGCAGTTTACAGGGCGACTCCGAGCAGTACTTC | CASSLQGDSEQYF | TRBV12-3/TRBV12-4 | NA | TRBJ2-7 | few
TGTGCCAGCAGCCCACAATTCCCACCCGGACAGGGTAGTGGTACAGATACGCAGTATTTT | CASSPQFPPGQGSGTDTQYF | TRBV7-9 | TRBD1 | TRBJ2-3 | few
TGTGCCAGCAGTTACAGGTTAAGTGACTACGAGCAGTACTTC | CASSYRLSDYEQYF | TRBV27 | NA | TRBJ2-7 | few
TGCGCCAGCAGCCAAGATTTAGCGAGTAATTCACCCCTCCACTTT | CASSQDLASNSPLHF | TRBV4-1 | NA | TRBJ1-6 | few
TGCGCCAGCAACTCCCAGGGAGGCACTGAAGCTTTCTTT | CASNSQGGTEAFF | TRBV4-1 | NA | TRBJ1-1 | many
TGTGCCAGCAGCCAAGAGGGGGCCGGGGAGCTGTTTTTT | CASSQEGAGELFF | TRBV14 | NA | TRBJ2-2 | few
TGTGCCAGCAGCGCTAGCGGGGGAAGCTCCTACGAGCAGTACTTC | CASSASGGSSYEQYF | TRBV9 | TRBD2 | TRBJ2-7 | many
TGTGCCAGCAGCTTAGGGGGACAGGGGTACGCAGATACGCAGTATTTT | CASSLGGQGYADTQYF | TRBV11-3 | TRBD1 | TRBJ2-3 | few
TGTGCCAGCTCACCAAGGCCTCCGGAGAACACTGAAGCTTTCTTT | CASSPRPPENTEAFF | TRBV18 | NA | TRBJ1-1 | many
TGTGCCAGTAGTATAGAGTCGGGACAGATAGTTTTGGCCGGGGAGCTGTTTTTT | CASSIESGQIVLAGELFF | TRBV19 | TRBD1 | TRBJ2-2 | few
TGTGCCAGCAGTTACTGGCGGGGCCCCGCCGACACCGGGGAGCTGTTTTTT | CASSYWRGPADTGELFF | TRBV6-2/TRBV6-3 | NA | TRBJ2-2 | few
TGCGCCAGCAGTGACGACAGGGGTTTGGAAGCTTTCTTT | CASSDDRGLEAFF | TRBV10-2 | TRBD1 | TRBJ1-1 | few
TGTGCCAGCAGTTCAAGGCTAGCGGGTGCAGGGGCCTACAATGAGCAGTTCTTC | CASSSRLAGAGAYNEQFF | TRBV27 | TRBD2 | TRBJ2-1 | NA
TGTGCCAGCAGCTTAGAGAACACAGATACGCAGTATTTT | CASSLENTDTQYF | TRBV7-9 | NA | TRBJ2-3 | many
TGTGCCAGCAGATCGGACAGATTGGTCCTGTACTTC | CASRSDRLVLYF | TRBV2 | NA | TRBJ2-7 | few
TGCGCCAGCAGCCAAGATCTATGGACTAGCCCTAACACAGATACGCAGTATTTT | CASSQDLWTSPNTDTQYF | TRBV4-1 | TRBD2 | TRBJ2-3 | few
TGTGCCAGCAGCCAAGTTGGGTCTAATAGGGACGAGCAGTACTTC | CASSQVGSNRDEQYF | TRBV4-2 | NA | TRBJ2-7 | few
TGTGCCAGCAGTTATACCGCTAGCGCACAAGAGACCCAGTACTTC | CASSYTASAQETQYF | TRBV2 | NA | TRBJ2-5 | NA
TGCGCCAGCAGCCAAGATATGTCCCACACTGAAGCTTTCTTT | CASSQDMSHTEAFF | TRBV4-1 | NA | TRBJ1-1 | few
TGTGCCAGCAGTGACATCATGGCGGGGGTAGACTCTACGCAGTATTTT | CASSDIMAGVDSTQYF | TRBV2 | TRBD2 | TRBJ2-3 | few
TGTGCCAGCAGTTCTCTAGCGGGAGTAGAGACCCAGTACTTC | CASSSLAGVETQYF | TRBV6-2/TRBV6-3 | TRBD2 | TRBJ2-5 | NA
TGTGCTAGCAGCCGAACCGCCTCAGAGACCCAGTACTTC | CASSRTASETQYF | TRBV7-7 | NA | TRBJ2-5 | many